This T cell receptor beta chain was sequenced in a study of blood T cell repertoires in COVID-19. Study-level background: Acute and convalescent COVID-19 specimens originated in the United States, Italy and Spain. PBMCs, B-cell-depleted T cells, or T cells provided the cDNA or gDNA that made up the material.

V lost 4 bases, J lost 5 bases, and 4 bases stayed unmatched. The CDR3 runs to 14 residues. CDR1 is SNHLY, CDR2 FYNNEI, per germline. In the source study's methods: From reference gene primer amplification, estimates of nucleated cell counts were derived. TCRdb keeps only in-frame clones here, not all; method: immunoSEQ multiplex PCR. V and J calls and clone size are given by that table; D and trimming were obtained from the DNA. This sample has 250,000 to 350,000 clones, with 89% found just once. The sample was peripheral blood. V and J are TRBV2 and TRBJ2-5, with 10 bases aligning to TRBD1. This clonotype originated in a woman in her thirties or forties who had recovered from COVID-19. The chain's CDR3 is CASSGQGARETQYF. The DNA for the CDR3 is TGTGCCAGCAGTGGACAGGGGGCGAGGGAGACCCAGTACTTC.